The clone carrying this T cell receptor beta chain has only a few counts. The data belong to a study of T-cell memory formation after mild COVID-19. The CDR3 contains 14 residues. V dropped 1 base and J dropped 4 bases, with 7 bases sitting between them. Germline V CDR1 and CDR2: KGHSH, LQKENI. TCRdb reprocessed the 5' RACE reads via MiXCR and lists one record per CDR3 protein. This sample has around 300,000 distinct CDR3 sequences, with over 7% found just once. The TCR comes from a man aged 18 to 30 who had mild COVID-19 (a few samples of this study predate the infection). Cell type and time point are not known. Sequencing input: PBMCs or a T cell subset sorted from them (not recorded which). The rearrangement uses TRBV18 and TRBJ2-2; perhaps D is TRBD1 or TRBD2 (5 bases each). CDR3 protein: CASSPQGTTGELFF. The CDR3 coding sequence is TGTGCCAGCTCACCACAGGGGACCACCGGGGAGCTGTTTTTT.